One and the same sample provided the 31 T cell receptor beta chains below, sequenced in a study of CD8+ T cells in alopecia areata. Treatment reported: oral pan-JAK inhibitor, 5-10 mg twice daily. cDNA serving as the sequencing template came from extracted, reverse transcribed RNA. Only in-frame clones appear in the TCRdb table, and some are missing; sequencing was by immunoSEQ multiplex PCR. The table lists about 200,000 clones, 58% of them singletons. Sequencing was performed on CD4+ T cells sorted from blood, taken at week 24, from a patient treated with tofacitinib. These receptors all stem from a human donor with alopecia areata.

This clone was picked up a small number of times. V is TRBV29-1 and J is TRBJ2-7; D perhaps matches TRBD1 (5 bases). The germline V and J ends were trimmed by 4 bases and 5 bases, with 15 bases remaining between them. Germline CDR1 SQVTM, CDR2 ANQGSEA. The CDR3 length is 13 residues. CDR3 region: CSVVRAGFHEQYF. The CDR3 DNA follows: TGCAGCGTTGTCCGGGCAGGGTTCCACGAGCAGTACTTC.

The table lists this clone with a few counts. The J gene is TRBJ2-2, the V gene TRBV2; 7 bases align to TRBD1. The CDR3 spans 15 residues. Germline V CDR1 and CDR2: SNHLY, FYNNEI. The junction had 8 bases not matched to a gene; V was cut back by 5 bases and J by 5 bases. This CDR3 is CASSPDRARTGELFF. For the CDR3, the DNA is TGTGCCAGCAGTCCCGACAGGGCTCGGACCGGGGAGCTGTTTTTT. Variable domain in full (rest from reference TRBV2 and TRBJ2-2): EPEVTQTPSHQVTQMGQEVILRCVPISNHLYFYWYRQILGQKVEFLVSFYNNEISEKSEIFDDQFSVERPDGSNFTLKIRSTKLEDSAMYFCASSPDRARTGELFFGEGSRLTVL.

This chain links TRBV9 with TRBJ2-2; a weak D match, TRBD1 (6 bases). This CDR3 comprises 16 residues. Per the germline V gene, CDR1 is SGDLS and CDR2 is YYNGEE. The germline V and J ends were trimmed by 0 bases and 7 bases, with 16 bases remaining between them. CDR3 DNA sequence: TGTGCCAGCAGCGTAGGCAGGGGAAGTGTGATCGGGGAGCTGTTTTTT. Translation gives CASSVGRGSVIGELFF.

The rearrangement uses TRBV11-1 and TRBJ2-7, with 14 positions matching TRBD2. J was trimmed by 5 bases and V by 11 bases; bases with no gene match: 5. CDR3 size: 13 residues. Germline CDR1 and CDR2: SGHAT and FQDESV (reference sequence). CDR3 in DNA: TGTGCCGGACCGGGACTAGCGGGAGACGAGCAGTACTTC. Translation gives CAGPGLAGDEQYF.

This rearrangement joins TRBV15 to TRBJ2-7; the D is unclear. The V and J ends lost 3 bases and 4 bases respectively, with 4 bases between them. Germline assignment: CDR1 LNHNV and CDR2 YYDKDF (reference sequence). The CDR3 is 11 amino acids. DNA for the CDR3: TGTGCCACCAGCAGTTCTTACGAGCAGTACTTC. Amino acid sequence: CATSSSYEQYF.

The genes are TRBV4-3 and TRBJ1-5; no clear D. Looked up from germline, CDR1 is LGHNA and CDR2 is YSLEER. V was pared by 0 bases and J by 4 bases, with 10 bases between. There are 15 residues in the CDR3. CDR3 sequence (DNA): TGCGCCAGCAGCCAAGATAATCTAGGGAATCAGCCCCAGCATTTT. Encoded protein: CASSQDNLGNQPQHF.

This rearrangement joins TRBV6-6 to TRBJ1-2; D might be TRBD1 (6 bases). V lost 2 bases and J lost 8, with 18 bases in between. Germline loops: CDR1 MNHNY, CDR2 SVGAGI (reference sequence). CDR3 size: 15 residues. Here the CDR3 reads CASSYDGTFGQGYTF. The DNA for the CDR3 is TGTGCCAGCAGTTACGACGGGACATTCGGACAGGGCTACACCTTC.

The chain joins TRBV4-3 to TRBJ2-1; TRBD2 aligns across 8 bases. Germline loops: CDR1 LGHNA, CDR2 YSLEER. The CDR3 is made up of 16 amino acids. After removal of 0 bases from V and 7 bases from J, the junction contained 8 bases not matched to a gene. CDR3 sequence: CASSQEPAGARNEQFF. The DNA of the CDR3 is TGCGCCAGCAGCCAAGAACCAGCGGGAGCTAGAAATGAGCAGTTCTTC.

A few counts support this clone. The rearrangement joins TRBV4-3 to TRBJ2-4; 7 bases align to TRBD1. Germline-derived CDR1 and CDR2 are LGHNA and YSLEER. Unmatched junction bases numbered 9, after V lost 4 bases and J lost 6 bases. This CDR3 contains 15 residues. CDR3 amino acids: CASSREQGRVNIQYF. The CDR3 DNA reads as TGCGCCAGCAGCCGGGAACAGGGGCGTGTAAACATTCAGTACTTC.

The V gene is TRBV10-3, the J gene TRBJ2-7; 9 bases map to TRBD2. The CDR3 consists of 14 residues. V lost 6 bases and J lost 2; bases outside the gene matches: 5. Germline-derived CDR1 and CDR2 are ENHRY and SYGVKD. The CDR3 DNA reads TGTGCCATCAGGAAGCGGGAGGACACCTACGAGCAGTACTTC. Its translation: CAIRKREDTYEQYF.

The chain recombines TRBV5-1 with TRBJ1-5, with 8 bases lining up with TRBD1. Germline V gene data show CDR1 as SGHRS and CDR2 as YFSETQ. V lost 2 bases to trimming and J lost 6 bases; unmatched junction nucleotides: 4. This CDR3 comprises 14 residues. The CDR3 loop reads CASSLAGGFQPQHF. The CDR3 nucleotides read TGCGCCAGCAGCTTAGCAGGGGGCTTTCAGCCCCAGCATTTT.

The J gene is TRBJ2-2, the V gene TRBV2; 9 nucleotides agree with TRBD2. The CDR3 extends over 15 amino acids. V gave up 5 bases and J gave up 3 bases; unmatched junction bases: 4. Germline CDR1 SNHLY, CDR2 FYNNEI. In DNA, the CDR3 is TGTGCCAGCAGTAAGACTAGCGGATACACCGGGGAGCTGTTTTTT. Its translation: CASSKTSGYTGELFF.

The chain is built from TRBV4-1 and TRBJ1-1, with D unresolved. In germline, CDR1 is MGHRA, CDR2 YSYEKL. Deletions cut 1 base from V and 11 bases from J, with 14 bases between. This CDR3 spans 13 amino acids. CDR3: CASSQATRTQAFF. The CDR3 DNA reads as TGCGCCAGCAGCCAAGCAACAAGGACGCAGGCTTTCTTT.

The chain uses TRBV4-1 and TRBJ2-1; D might be TRBD1 or TRBD2, each matching 6 bases. Germline assignment: CDR1 MGHRA and CDR2 YSYEKL. Trimming left V 0 bases short and J 1 base short, with 19 bases between. The CDR3 has 19 amino acids. CDR3 DNA sequence: TGCGCCAGCAGCCAAGACCCGGGGGCGGGCCTCACGTCCTACAATGAGCAGTTCTTC. Translation: CASSQDPGAGLTSYNEQFF.

The chain combines TRBV30 with TRBJ1-1; D remains unclear. From germline, CDR1 is GTSNPN and CDR2 SVGIG (reference sequence). Trimming stripped 2 bases from V and 8 bases from J, with 12 bases between. CDR3 length: 12 amino acids. DNA of the CDR3: TGTGCCTGGAGTTCGGGCGGGTGGGAAGCTTTCTTT. This encodes CAWSSGGWEAFF.

The J gene is TRBJ2-1, the V gene TRBV4-1; 8 nucleotides align to TRBD2. CDR3 length equals 15 residues. Losses at the gene ends were 0 bases for V and 15 bases for J; bases not matched to a gene: 13. Germline lookup yields CDR1 MGHRA and CDR2 YSYEKL. In DNA, the CDR3 is TGCGCCAGCAGCCAAGATCGGGCGGGGGGTGGAAGCCTGTTCTTC. Translating it yields CASSQDRAGGGSLFF.

The chain combines TRBV7-9 with TRBJ2-7; TRBD1 or TRBD2 may be the D gene (5 bases each). This CDR3 has 17 residues. Germline CDR1 reads SEHNR; CDR2 reads FQNEAQ (reference sequence). Trimming shortened V by 4 bases and J by 1 base, and 20 bases separated the two germline ends. CDR3 protein: CASSSYTGTGKSYEQYF. The CDR3 DNA reads TGTGCCAGCAGCTCATATACCGGGACGGGGAAATCCTACGAGCAGTACTTC.

This clone was picked up a small number of times. CDR3 sequence reads: CASSLEGRRARGNTIYF. In DNA form, the CDR3 reads TGTGCCAGCAGCTTGGAAGGTCGGCGGGCGCGTGGAAACACCATATATTTT. The chain links TRBV5-4 to TRBJ1-3, with D hard to call. V lost 0 bases, J lost 3 bases, and 16 bases lay in between. This CDR3 is built from 17 residues. Germline V gene lookup returns CDR1 SGHNT and CDR2 YYREEE (reference sequence).

V gene TRBV27 combines with J gene TRBJ1-2; a weak D match, TRBD1 (5 bases). This CDR3 has 14 amino acids. CDR1 is MNHEY and CDR2 is SMNVEV in the germline V gene (reference sequence). Trimming shortened V by 5 bases and J by 0 bases, and 10 bases separated the two germline ends. CDR3 loop: CASSQGSPNYGYTF. The DNA of the CDR3 is TGTGCCAGCAGTCAGGGCAGTCCTAACTATGGCTACACCTTC.

This chain connects TRBV7-9 to TRBJ2-7; 10 bases align to TRBD2. After removal of 4 bases from V and 3 bases from J, the junction contained 6 bases not matched to a gene. The CDR3 is made up of 15 amino acids. Germline CDR1 and CDR2: SEHNR and FQNEAQ (reference sequence). This chain's CDR3 is CASSSSGSVDYEQYF. In DNA, the CDR3 is TGTGCCAGCAGCTCTAGCGGGAGTGTGGACTACGAGCAGTACTTC.

This clone came up a few times. This sample also contains other DNA sequences that code for the same CDR3. CDR3 amino acids: CASSVGRGYGYTF. For the CDR3, the DNA is TGTGCCAGCAGCGTAGGCAGAGGATACGGCTACACCTTC. The gene calls are TRBV9 and TRBJ1-2; D not resolved. Trimming cost V 0 bases and J 8 bases, with 11 bases left between them. CDR1 is SGDLS and CDR2 is YYNGEE in the germline V gene. This CDR3 comprises 13 residues.

The chain has TRBV18 and TRBJ2-3; no reliable D call. The CDR3 has 12 amino acids. CDR1 is KGHSH and CDR2 is LQKENI in the germline V gene. The V gene lost 2 bases and the J gene lost 5 bases, with 5 bases spanning the gap. The CDR3 loop reads CASSPGGDTQYF. For the CDR3, the DNA is TGTGCCAGCTCACCAGGTGGAGATACGCAGTATTTT. The full variable domain, with the rest looked up from reference TRBV18 and TRBJ2-3, is NAGVMQNPRHLVRRRGQEARLRCSPMKGHSHVYWYRQLPEEGLKFMVYLQKENIIDESGMPKERFSAEFPKEGPSILRIQQVVRGDSAAYFCASSPGGDTQYFGPGTRLTVL.

This rearrangement joins TRBV7-6 to TRBJ2-3; 9 bases agree with TRBD2. V lost 3 bases and J lost 0; bases outside the gene matches: 4. The CDR3 is 16 amino acids. The V gene's germline CDR1 is SGHVS and CDR2 FNYEAQ. The CDR3 spells CASSFRSGRSTDTQYF. In nucleotides, the CDR3 is TGTGCCAGCAGCTTCCGTAGCGGGAGAAGCACAGATACGCAGTATTTT.

This clone has only one observation. CDR3 nucleotide sequence: TGTGCCAGCAGTTACGGGGAGTACGAGCAGTACTTC. Translated: CASSYGEYEQYF. The chain couples TRBV6-6 to TRBJ2-7; possibly TRBD2 for D (5 bases). Germline lookup yields CDR1 MNHNY and CDR2 SVGAGI (reference sequence). The CDR3 runs 12 residues. V shed 2 bases and J shed 4 bases, with 6 bases lying between them.

This clone occurred a few times. The rearrangement uses TRBV7-6 and TRBJ2-7; 12 bases align to TRBD1. Trimming at V came to 1 base and at J to 6 bases, leaving 7 bases not matched to a gene. The CDR3 extends over 16 amino acids. Germline loops: CDR1 SGHVS, CDR2 FNYEAQ. The DNA for the CDR3 is TGTGCCAGCAGCTTAGAAGCCGGGACAGGGGGCCGCGAGCAGTACTTC. Protein sequence: CASSLEAGTGGREQYF.

This chain joins TRBV30 and TRBJ2-7; 8 bases agree with TRBD1. J lost 4 bases, V lost 2 bases, and 10 bases had no gene match. The CDR3 consists of 15 residues. The germline gives CDR1 GTSNPN, CDR2 SVGIG (reference sequence). In DNA, the CDR3 is TGTGCCTGGAGTCTTCAAGGACAGGGTGGGTACGAGCAGTACTTC. Its protein is CAWSLQGQGGYEQYF.

The rearrangement uses TRBV15 and TRBJ2-2; D remains ambiguous. Germline loops: CDR1 LNHNV, CDR2 YYDKDF (reference sequence). The length of the CDR3 is 16 residues. V lost 4 bases to trimming and J lost 5 bases, with 17 bases between them. The CDR3 here is CATSTRGGSLTGELFF. For the CDR3, the DNA is TGTGCCACCAGCACCCGTGGCGGCAGTCTTACCGGGGAGCTGTTTTTT. The full variable domain, with the rest looked up from reference TRBV15 and TRBJ2-2, is DAMVIQNPRYQVTQFGKPVTLSCSQTLNHNVMYWYQQKSSQAPKLLFHYYDKDFNNEADTPDNFQSRRPNTSFCFLDIRSPGLGDTAMYLCATSTRGGSLTGELFFGEGSRLTVL.

This clone showed up just a few times. The CDR3 DNA follows: TGTGCCAGCAGCGTATCAGTAGAGAGGGGGGAAAAACTGTTTTTT. This encodes CASSVSVERGEKLFF. The chain has TRBV9 and TRBJ1-4, with D perhaps matching TRBD1 (6 bases). V gave up 1 base and J gave up 8 bases, with 15 bases separating them. Looked up from germline, CDR1 is SGDLS and CDR2 is YYNGEE. The CDR3 is 15 amino acids.

This clone appeared once. The chain is built from TRBV18 and TRBJ1-1; D gene unclear. The CDR3 length is 14 residues. The V gene lost 0 bases and the J gene lost 6 bases, with 11 bases spanning the gap. Germline V lookup: CDR1 KGHSH, CDR2 LQKENI. CDR3 nucleotides: TGTGCCAGCTCACCACCTCGTGCCGGCCCTGAAGCTTTCTTT. This encodes CASSPPRAGPEAFF. The entire variable domain, with the rest obtained from reference TRBV18 and TRBJ1-1, is as follows: NAGVMQNPRHLVRRRGQEARLRCSPMKGHSHVYWYRQLPEEGLKFMVYLQKENIIDESGMPKERFSAEFPKEGPSILRIQQVVRGDSAAYFCASSPPRAGPEAFFGQGTRLTVV.

V is TRBV5-4 and J is TRBJ1-2; TRBD1 matches 10 bases. The ends lost 4 bases at V and 5 bases at J; junction bases unmatched: 5. This CDR3 spans 14 amino acids. The germline CDR1 and CDR2 sequences are SGHNT and YYREEE (reference sequence). DNA for the CDR3: TGTGCCAGCAGCCCAGACAGGGGGCAATATGGCTACACCTTC. The encoded protein is CASSPDRGQYGYTF. Together with reference TRBV5-4 and TRBJ1-2, the CDR3 gives the full variable domain: ETGVTQSPTHLIKTRGQQVTLRCSSQSGHNTVSWYQQALGQGPQFIFQYYREEENGRGNFPPRFSGLQFPNYSSELNVNALELDDSALYLCASSPDRGQYGYTFGSGTRLTVV.

The chain has TRBV5-1 and TRBJ1-2; TRBD1 matches 10 bases. Germline V gene sequence: CDR1 SGHRS, CDR2 YFSETQ. The CDR3 is made up of 16 amino acids. V lost 5 bases, J lost 8 bases, and 15 bases stayed unmatched. CDR3 nucleotides: TGCGCCAGCAGACCTGACTCCGGGACAGGGGCGCGCGGCTACACCTTC. Translating it yields CASRPDSGTGARGYTF.